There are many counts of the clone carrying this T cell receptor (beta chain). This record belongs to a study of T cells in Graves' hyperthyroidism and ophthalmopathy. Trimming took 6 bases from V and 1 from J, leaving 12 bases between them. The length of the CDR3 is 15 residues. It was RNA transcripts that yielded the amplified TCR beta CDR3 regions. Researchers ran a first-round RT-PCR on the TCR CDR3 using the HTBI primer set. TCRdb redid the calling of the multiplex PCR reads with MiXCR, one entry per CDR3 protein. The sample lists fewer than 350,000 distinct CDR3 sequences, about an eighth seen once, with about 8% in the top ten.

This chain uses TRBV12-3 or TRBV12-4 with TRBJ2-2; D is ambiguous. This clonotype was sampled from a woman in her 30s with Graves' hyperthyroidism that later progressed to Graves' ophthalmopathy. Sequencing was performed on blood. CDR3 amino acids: CASRPQALNTGELFF. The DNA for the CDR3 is TGTGCCAGCAGGCCCCAGGCCCTGAACACCGGGGAGCTGTTTTTT.